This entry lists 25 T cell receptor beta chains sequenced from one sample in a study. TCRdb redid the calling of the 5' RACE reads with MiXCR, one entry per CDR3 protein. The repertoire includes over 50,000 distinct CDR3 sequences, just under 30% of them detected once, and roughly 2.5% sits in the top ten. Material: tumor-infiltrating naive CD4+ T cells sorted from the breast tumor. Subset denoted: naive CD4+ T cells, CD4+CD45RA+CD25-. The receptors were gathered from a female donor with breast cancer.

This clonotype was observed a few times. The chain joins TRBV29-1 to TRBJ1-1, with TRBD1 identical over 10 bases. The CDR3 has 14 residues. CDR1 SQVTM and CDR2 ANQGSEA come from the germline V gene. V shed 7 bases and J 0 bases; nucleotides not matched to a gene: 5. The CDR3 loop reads CSARQGALNTEAFF. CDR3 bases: TGCAGCGCCCGACAGGGGGCGTTGAACACTGAAGCTTTCTTT.

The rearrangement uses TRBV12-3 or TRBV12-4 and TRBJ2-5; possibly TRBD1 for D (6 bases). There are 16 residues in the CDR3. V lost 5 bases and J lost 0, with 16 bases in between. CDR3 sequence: CASSESDRTYQETQYF. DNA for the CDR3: TGTGCCAGCAGTGAATCAGACAGGACTTACCAAGAGACCCAGTACTTC.

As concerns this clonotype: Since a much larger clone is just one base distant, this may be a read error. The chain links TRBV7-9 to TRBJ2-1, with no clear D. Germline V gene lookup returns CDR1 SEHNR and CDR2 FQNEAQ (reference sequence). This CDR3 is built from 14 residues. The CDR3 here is CASSLALGNNEQSF. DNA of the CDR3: TGTGCCAGCAGCTTAGCGTTGGGGAACAATGAGCAGTCCTTC.

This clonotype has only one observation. CDR3 DNA: TGTGCCAGCACATCTCTACAGGGGACAGGCTACACCTTC. Translation gives CASTSLQGTGYTF. The rearrangement joins TRBV27 to TRBJ1-2, with 7 bases identical to TRBD1. Germline values: CDR1 MNHEY, CDR2 SMNVEV (reference sequence). This CDR3 contains 13 residues. The V gene end was trimmed by 7 bases and the J gene end by 8 bases; junction bases not matched to a gene: 10.

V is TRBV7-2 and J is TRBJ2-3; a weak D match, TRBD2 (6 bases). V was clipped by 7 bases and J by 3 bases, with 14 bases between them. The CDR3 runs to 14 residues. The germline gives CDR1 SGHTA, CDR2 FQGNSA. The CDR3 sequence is CASTREMSTDTQYF. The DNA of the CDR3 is TGTGCCAGCACACGGGAGATGTCAACAGATACGCAGTATTTT.

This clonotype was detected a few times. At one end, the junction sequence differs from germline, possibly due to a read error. The CDR3 reads CASSLEGTGPESPF. The CDR3 DNA is TGTGCCAGCAGCTTAGAGGGAACCGGGCCAGAAAGCCCCTTT. The chain employs TRBV7-8 and TRBJ2-3; no reliable D call. This CDR3 has 14 residues. The germline V gene has CDR1 SGHVS and CDR2 FQNEAQ.

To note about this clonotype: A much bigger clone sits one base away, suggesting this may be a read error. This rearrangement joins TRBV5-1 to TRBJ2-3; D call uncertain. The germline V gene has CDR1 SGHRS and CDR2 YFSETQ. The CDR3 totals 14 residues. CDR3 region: CTSRPHTSTDTQYF. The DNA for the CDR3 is TGCACCAGCAGGCCACACACCAGCACAGATACGCAGTATTTT.

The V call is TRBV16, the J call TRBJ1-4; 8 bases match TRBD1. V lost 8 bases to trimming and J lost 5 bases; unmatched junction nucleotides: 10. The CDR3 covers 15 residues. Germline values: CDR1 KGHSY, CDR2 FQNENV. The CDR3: CASAFSGTGNEKLFF. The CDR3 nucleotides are TGTGCCAGCGCGTTCTCCGGGACAGGAAATGAAAAACTGTTTTTT.

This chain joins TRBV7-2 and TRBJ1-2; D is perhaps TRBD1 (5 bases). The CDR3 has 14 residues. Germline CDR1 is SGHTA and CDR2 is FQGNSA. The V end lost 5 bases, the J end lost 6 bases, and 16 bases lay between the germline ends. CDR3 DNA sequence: TGTGCCAGCAGCGTAGGACATTGGTTAAATGGCTACACCTTC. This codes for CASSVGHWLNGYTF. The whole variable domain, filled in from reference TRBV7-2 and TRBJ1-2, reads GAGVSQSPSNKVTEKGKDVELRCDPISGHTALYWYRQSLGQGLEFLIYFQGNSAPDKSGLPSDRFSAERTGGSVSTLTIQRTQQEDSAVYLCASSVGHWLNGYTFGSGTRLTVV.

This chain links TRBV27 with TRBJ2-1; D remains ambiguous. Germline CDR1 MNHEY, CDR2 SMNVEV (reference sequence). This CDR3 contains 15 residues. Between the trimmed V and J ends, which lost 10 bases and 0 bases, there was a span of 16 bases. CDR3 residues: CATQRTWSSYNEQFF. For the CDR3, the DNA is TGTGCCACACAGAGGACGTGGAGCTCCTACAATGAGCAGTTCTTC.

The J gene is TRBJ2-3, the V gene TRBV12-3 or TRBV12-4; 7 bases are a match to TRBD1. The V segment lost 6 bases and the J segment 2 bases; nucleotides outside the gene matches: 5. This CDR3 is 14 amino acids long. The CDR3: CASSPGTVTDTQYF. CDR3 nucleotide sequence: TGTGCCAGCAGCCCCGGGACAGTCACAGATACGCAGTATTTT.

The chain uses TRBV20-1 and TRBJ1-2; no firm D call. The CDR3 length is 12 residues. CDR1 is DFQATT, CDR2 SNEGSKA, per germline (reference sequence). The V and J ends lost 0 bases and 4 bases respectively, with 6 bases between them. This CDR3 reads CSAREGLYGYTF. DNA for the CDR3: TGCAGTGCTAGAGAGGGCCTCTATGGCTACACCTTC.

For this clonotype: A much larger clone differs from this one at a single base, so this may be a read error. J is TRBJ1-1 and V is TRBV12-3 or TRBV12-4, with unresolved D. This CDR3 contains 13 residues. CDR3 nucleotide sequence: TGTGCCAGCAGTTTAACCGGGAACACTGAAGCTCTCTTT. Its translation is CASSLTGNTEALF.

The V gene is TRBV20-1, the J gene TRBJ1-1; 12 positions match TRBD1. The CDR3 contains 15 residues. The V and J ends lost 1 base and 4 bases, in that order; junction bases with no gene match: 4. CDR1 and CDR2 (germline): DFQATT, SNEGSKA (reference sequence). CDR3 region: CSARGGTGGITEAFF. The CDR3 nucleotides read TGCAGTGCTAGAGGGGGGACAGGGGGCATCACTGAAGCTTTCTTT.

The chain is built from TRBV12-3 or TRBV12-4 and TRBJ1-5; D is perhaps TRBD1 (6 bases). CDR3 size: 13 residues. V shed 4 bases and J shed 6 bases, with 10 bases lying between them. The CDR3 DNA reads TGTGCCAGCAGTTGGGGGGCTCGTCAGCCCCAGCATTTT. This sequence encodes CASSWGARQPQHF.

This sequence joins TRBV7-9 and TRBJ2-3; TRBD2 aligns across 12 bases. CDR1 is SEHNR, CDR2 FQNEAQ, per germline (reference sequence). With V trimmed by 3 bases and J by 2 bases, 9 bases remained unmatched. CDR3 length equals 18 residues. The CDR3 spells CASSLSGGLAGLTDTQYF. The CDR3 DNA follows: TGTGCCAGCAGCTTGTCGGGAGGACTAGCGGGGCTCACAGATACGCAGTATTTT.

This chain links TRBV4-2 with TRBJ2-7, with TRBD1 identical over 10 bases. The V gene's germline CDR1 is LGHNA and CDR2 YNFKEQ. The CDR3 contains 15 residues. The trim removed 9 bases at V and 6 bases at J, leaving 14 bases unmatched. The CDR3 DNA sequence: TGTGCCAGTAGTATCTCCGGGACAGGGGCGGTCGAGCAGTACTTC. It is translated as CASSISGTGAVEQYF.

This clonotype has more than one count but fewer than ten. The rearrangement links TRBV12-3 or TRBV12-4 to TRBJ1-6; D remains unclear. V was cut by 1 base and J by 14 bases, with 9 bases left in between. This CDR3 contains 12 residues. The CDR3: CASSLEVRSLHF. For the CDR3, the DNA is TGTGCCAGCAGTTTAGAGGTTAGGTCCCTCCACTTT.

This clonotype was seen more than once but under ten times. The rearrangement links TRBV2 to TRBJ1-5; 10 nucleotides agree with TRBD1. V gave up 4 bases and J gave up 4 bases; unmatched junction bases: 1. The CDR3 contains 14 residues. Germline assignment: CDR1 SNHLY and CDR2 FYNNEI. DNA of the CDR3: TGTGCCAGCAGTGGGACAGGGGGAAATCAGCCCCAGCATTTT. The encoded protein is CASSGTGGNQPQHF.

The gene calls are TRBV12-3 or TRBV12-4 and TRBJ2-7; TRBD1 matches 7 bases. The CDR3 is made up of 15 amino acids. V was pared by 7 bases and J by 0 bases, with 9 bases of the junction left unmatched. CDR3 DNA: TGTGCCAGCAACCCCAACAGGGGAAGCTCCTACGAGCAGTACTTC. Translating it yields CASNPNRGSSYEQYF.

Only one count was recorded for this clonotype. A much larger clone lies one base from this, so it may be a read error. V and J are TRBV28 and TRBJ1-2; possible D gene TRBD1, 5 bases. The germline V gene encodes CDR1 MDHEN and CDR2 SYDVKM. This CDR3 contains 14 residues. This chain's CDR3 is CTSSFSVRDGGYTF. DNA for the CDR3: TGTACCAGCAGTTTTAGCGTCCGGGACGGTGGCTACACCTTC.

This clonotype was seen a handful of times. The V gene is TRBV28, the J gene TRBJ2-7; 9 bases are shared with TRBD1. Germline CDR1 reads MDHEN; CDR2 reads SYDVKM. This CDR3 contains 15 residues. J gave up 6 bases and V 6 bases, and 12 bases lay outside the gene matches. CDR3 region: CASSQPGQGGIEQYF. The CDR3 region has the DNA TGTGCCAGCAGCCAACCGGGACAGGGAGGGATCGAGCAGTACTTC.

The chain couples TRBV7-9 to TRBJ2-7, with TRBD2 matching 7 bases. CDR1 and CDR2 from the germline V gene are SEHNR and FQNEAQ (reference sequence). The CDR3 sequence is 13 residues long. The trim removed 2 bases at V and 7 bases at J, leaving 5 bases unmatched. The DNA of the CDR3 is TGTGCCAGCAGCTTATCGGGAGGCAAGGAGCAGTACTTC. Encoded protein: CASSLSGGKEQYF.

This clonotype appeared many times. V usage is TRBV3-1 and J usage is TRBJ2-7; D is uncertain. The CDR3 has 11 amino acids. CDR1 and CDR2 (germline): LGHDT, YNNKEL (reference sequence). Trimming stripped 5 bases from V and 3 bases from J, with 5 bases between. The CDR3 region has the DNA TGTGCCAGCAGCTCGAACTACGAGCAGTACTTC. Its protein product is CASSSNYEQYF.

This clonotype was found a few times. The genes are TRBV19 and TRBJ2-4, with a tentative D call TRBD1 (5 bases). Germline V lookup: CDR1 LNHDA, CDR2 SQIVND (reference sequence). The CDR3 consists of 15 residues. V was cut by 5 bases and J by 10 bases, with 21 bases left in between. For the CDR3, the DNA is TGTGCCAGTAGTCCGAGGCTTCAGGGTTTTGGGATTCAGTACTTC. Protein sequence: CASSPRLQGFGIQYF.